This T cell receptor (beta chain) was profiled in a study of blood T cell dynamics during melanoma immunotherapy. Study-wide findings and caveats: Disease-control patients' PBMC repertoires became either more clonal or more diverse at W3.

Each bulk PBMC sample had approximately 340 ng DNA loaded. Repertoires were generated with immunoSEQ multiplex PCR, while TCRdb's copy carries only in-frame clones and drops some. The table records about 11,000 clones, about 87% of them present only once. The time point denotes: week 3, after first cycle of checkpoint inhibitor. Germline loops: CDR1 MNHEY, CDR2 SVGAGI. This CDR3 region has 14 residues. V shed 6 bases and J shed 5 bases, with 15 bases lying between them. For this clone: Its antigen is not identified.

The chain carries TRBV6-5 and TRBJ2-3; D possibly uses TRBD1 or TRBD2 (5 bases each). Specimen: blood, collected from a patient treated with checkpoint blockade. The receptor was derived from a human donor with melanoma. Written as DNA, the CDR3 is TGTGCCAGCAGCCTGGGACCGTTCGGAGATACGCAGTATTTT. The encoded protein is CASSLGPFGDTQYF.